This T cell receptor beta chain is drawn from a study of control samples from healthy donors and cancer patients. Generated by immunoSEQ multiplex PCR, the TCRdb table keeps only in-frame clones and is missing some. Of approximately 100,000 clones listed, more than 85% are singletons. The germline V gene has CDR1 KGHDR and CDR2 SFDVKD. This CDR3 contains 14 residues. Trimming removed 5 bases at V and 2 bases at J, with 10 bases between. This chain connects TRBV24-1 to TRBJ2-3; D is unresolved. Sequencing used blood. This receptor was identified in a woman aged 45-59 years in good health. The CDR3 region has the DNA TGTGCCACCAGTGGCTCCGGTAACACAGATACGCAGTATTTT. Protein sequence: CATSGSGNTDTQYF.